Listed below are T cell receptor beta chains from one sample, sequenced in a study of cytotoxic CD8 clonotypes in ibrutinib-treated CLL. Some clones are missing from TCRdb's copy, which holds only in-frame ones; the method was immunoSEQ multiplex PCR. In the table there are fewer than 30,000 clones, roughly 69% of which are singletons. The starting material was PBMCs, obtained at disease progression, from a patient treated with ibrutinib. These receptors were collected from a human donor with chronic lymphocytic leukemia. Both conserved end residues are trimmed from each CDR3.

CDR3 | V
ASSPLGATGRPAEQY | TRBV7-9
ASSPGQGAEAF | TRBV5-7
ASSSGNTYEQY | TRBV7-9
ASTRSNEQF | TRBV11-1
ASSPQRSGANVLT | TRBV4-1
ASSSGRGGRFEKLF | TRBV7-9
ASSQVRGTGVTEQY | TRBV4-3
ASSQAGTGTYEQY | TRBV4-3
ASSGQVGNQPQH | TRBV11-2
ASSLVVAGAETQY | TRBV7-9
ATGRGSVGEKLF | TRBV15
ASSLGAGPQETQY | TRBV5-4
ASSIFDSLGVNTIY | TRBV9
ASSISDRDVINYGYT | TRBV21-1
ASSFLFTGEGNTEAF | TRBV5-1
ATGTDFYQPQH | TRBV6-5
ATSRTGTGGHQPQH | TRBV15
ASSTYSGGRANVLT | TRBV19
ASSSGIPFDEQY | TRBV18
ASSIPGLDTQY | TRBV6-1
ASMTGASNQPQH | TRBV28
AWSAGPEKLF | TRBV30
SVTPGTGNYYEQY | TRBV29-1
ASSQGGQTYEQY | TRBV4-2
ASSFEQGAWDTEAF | TRBV7-9
ARPATGAPYEQY | TRBV5-1
ASSHLGGTGAYYEQY | TRBV4-1
ASSPWTGGSYGYT | TRBV7-9
SVPGGAETQY | TRBV29-1
ASSQGLAGGQETQY | TRBV4-3
ASSPFGTHNEQY | TRBV9
ASSYGNGELF | TRBV6-5
ASRNRFSEAF | TRBV13
ATSREDSNEQF | TRBV15
ASSPLRTGDEKLF | TRBV6-1
ASSQIGTGGPYNEQF | TRBV4-1
ASRTRERSPNTEAF | TRBV5-4
ASSVQSSYEQY | TRBV25-1
ASMLTPYEQY | TRBV2
ASSLAEGWGYGYT | TRBV5-1
ASSPQTGGAGANVLT | TRBV19
ASSIGRNTEAF | TRBV19